This passage covers 32 T cell receptor beta chains from one sample sequenced in a study of blood T cells in healthy people across ages. The use of a sample-barcoded 5' primer and a J-beta primer mix characterized a second PCR of 7 to 11 cycles. TCRdb reprocessed the 5' RACE reads with MiXCR, giving one entry per CDR3 protein. The sample records about 1,600,000 distinct CDR3 sequences, 42% being singletons. The specimen was blood. The receptors shown here come from a woman under 30 in good health.

This clonotype was picked up one time. J is TRBJ2-3 and V is TRBV28; 7 nucleotides line up with TRBD2. V shed 5 bases, J shed 0 bases, and the junction held 11 bases outside the gene matches. Per the germline V gene, CDR1 is MDHEN and CDR2 is SYDVKM. The CDR3 extends over 17 amino acids. For the CDR3, the DNA is TGTGCCAGCAGTGTTATGGGGGGGGGGACTAGCACAGATACGCAGTATTTT. This codes for CASSVMGGGTSTDTQYF.

The gene calls are TRBV6-1 and TRBJ2-7; D remains unclear. This CDR3 region has 12 residues. V gave up 2 bases and J gave up 5 bases, with 7 bases separating them. Germline V gene lookup returns CDR1 MNHNS and CDR2 SASEGT. CDR3 in amino acids: CASSEFSNEQYF. The CDR3 nucleotides are TGTGCCAGCAGTGAATTCTCGAACGAGCAGTACTTC.

The chain has TRBV7-9 and TRBJ2-5; D not certain. Germline CDR1 reads SEHNR; CDR2 reads FQNEAQ (reference sequence). The V end was cut by 1 base, the J end by 3 bases, with 9 bases between. This CDR3 comprises 14 residues. CDR3 bases: TGTGCCAGCAGCTTAGGACAACGGGAAGAGACCCAGTACTTC. Protein sequence: CASSLGQREETQYF.

The table lists this clonotype with a few counts. The genes are TRBV7-9 and TRBJ1-6, with D possibly being TRBD1 (6 bases). CDR1 and CDR2 from the germline V gene are SEHNR and FQNEAQ (reference sequence). V gave up 4 bases and J gave up 8 bases, with 18 bases separating them. This CDR3 region has 16 residues. The CDR3 coding sequence is TGTGCCAGCAGCTCCAGAGGGACACCCAAGGATTCACCCCTCCACTTT. It encodes CASSSRGTPKDSPLHF.

The rearrangement joins TRBV6-5 to TRBJ2-7; D is uncertain. CDR3 length equals 13 residues. Per germline, CDR1 MNHEY and CDR2 SVGAGI. With 6 bases removed from V and 2 bases from J, the gap between germline ends came to 11 bases. CDR3 residues: CASSLQPPYEQYF. CDR3 nucleotides: TGTGCCAGCAGCCTACAACCCCCCTACGAGCAGTACTTC.

The J gene is TRBJ2-1, the V gene TRBV29-1; TRBD2 agrees at 10 bases. Germline assignment: CDR1 SQVTM and CDR2 ANQGSEA. Trimming removed 1 base from V and 0 bases from J; junction bases left unmatched: 6. This CDR3 region has 17 residues. CDR3 coding DNA: TGCAGCGTTGAAGGCATTAGCGGGAGGAGCTCCTACAATGAGCAGTTCTTC. Translating it yields CSVEGISGRSSYNEQFF.

Notes on this clonotype: The junction departs from the called germline gene at one end, perhaps through a read error. CDR3 residues: CAGSQVPRTRATNEKLFF. The CDR3 coding sequence is TGCGCCGGCAGCCAAGTCCCCCGAACCCGGGCAACTAATGAAAAACTGTTTTTT. V is TRBV4-1 and J is TRBJ1-4; D call uncertain. CDR3 length: 18 amino acids. The germline CDR1 and CDR2 sequences are MGHRA and YSYEKL.

In its sample, this clonotype was seen many times. This chain uses TRBV7-2 with TRBJ1-1; 7 bases align to TRBD1. CDR1 and CDR2 from the germline V gene are SGHTA and FQGNSA. The CDR3 sequence is 14 residues long. Germline trimming cut 5 bases from V and 7 bases from J; bases unmatched to any gene: 10. Here the CDR3 reads CASSDYSGQIEAFF. CDR3 in DNA: TGTGCCAGCAGCGACTACTCGGGACAGATTGAAGCTTTCTTT.

This clonotype was counted only a few times. The J gene is TRBJ2-5, the V gene TRBV29-1; possibly TRBD1 for D (5 bases). Germline V CDR1 and CDR2: SQVTM, ANQGSEA. The CDR3 is made up of 12 amino acids. V was pared by 0 bases and J by 11 bases, with 13 bases between. The CDR3 sequence is CSVEELDNEQYF. CDR3 bases: TGCAGCGTTGAAGAACTGGACAATGAGCAGTACTTC.

The chain is built from TRBV12-3 or TRBV12-4 and TRBJ1-2, with D possibly TRBD1 on 5 matching bases. Between the trimmed V and J ends, which lost 6 bases and 13 bases, there was a span of 27 bases. The length of the CDR3 is 15 residues. This CDR3 reads CASSATGGGLELLTF. As DNA, the CDR3 is TGTGCCAGCAGCGCGACGGGGGGGGGACTCGAGTTACTCACCTTC.

The table lists this clonotype with many counts. The J gene is TRBJ1-2, the V gene TRBV6-1, with D maybe TRBD1 (5 bases). Germline-derived CDR1 and CDR2 are MNHNS and SASEGT. The CDR3 is 13 amino acids. V shed 3 bases and J shed 6 bases, with 11 bases lying between them. The CDR3: CASSEAGRDGYTF. In nucleotides, the CDR3 is TGTGCCAGCAGTGAGGCAGGGAGGGATGGCTACACCTTC.

On this clonotype: The junction and the germline gene differ at one end; a read error may be behind it. This chain links TRBV25-1 with TRBJ2-1, with TRBD1 matching 7 bases. Germline CDR1 MGHDK, CDR2 SYGVNS. This CDR3 spans 17 amino acids. CDR3 DNA: TGTGCCTGCAGTGAATTCCGCGGACAGGTCCGAAACAATGAGCAGTTCTTC. It encodes CACSEFRGQVRNNEQFF.

The rearrangement links TRBV5-1 to TRBJ2-1; a weak D match, TRBD1 (6 bases). Looked up from germline, CDR1 is SGHRS and CDR2 is YFSETQ. This CDR3 is 15 amino acids long. V was shortened by 4 bases and J by 10 bases, with 21 bases between the two germline ends. The CDR3 here is CASSKDSDLMREQFF. Written as DNA, the CDR3 is TGCGCCAGCAGCAAGGACAGTGACCTAATGAGGGAGCAGTTCTTC.

The J gene is TRBJ2-3, the V gene TRBV29-1; 12 bases align to TRBD2. The V gene end was trimmed by 4 bases and the J gene end by 0 bases; junction bases not matched to a gene: 8. Germline V gene data show CDR1 as SQVTM and CDR2 as ANQGSEA. The CDR3 consists of 17 residues. CDR3 nucleotide sequence: TGCAGCGTTGGATCTAGCGGGAGGGCCCTAAGCACAGATACGCAGTATTTT. Protein product: CSVGSSGRALSTDTQYF.

This clonotype was seen only a few times. The chain has TRBV7-2 and TRBJ2-2, with D maybe TRBD2 (5 bases). The germline V gene has CDR1 SGHTA and CDR2 FQGNSA. The CDR3 contains 15 residues. Deletions cut 2 bases from V and 3 bases from J, with 10 bases between. This CDR3 reads CASSLRRAHTGELFF. For the CDR3, the DNA is TGTGCCAGCAGCTTAAGGCGGGCCCACACCGGGGAGCTGTTTTTT.

The chain uses TRBV7-9 and TRBJ2-7; D remains ambiguous. V was cut by 2 bases and J by 6 bases, with 11 bases left in between. The CDR3 has 13 residues. Germline V CDR1 and CDR2: SEHNR, FQNEAQ (reference sequence). The CDR3 DNA sequence: TGTGCCAGCAGCTTATATCCGCAGATCGAGCAGTACTTC. It codes for CASSLYPQIEQYF. Complete variable domain (other parts from reference TRBV7-9 and TRBJ2-7): DTGVSQNPRHKITKRGQNVTFRCDPISEHNRLYWYRQTLGQGPEFLTYFQNEAQLEKSRLLSDRFSAERPKGSFSTLEIQRTEQGDSAMYLCASSLYPQIEQYFGPGTRLTVT.

The chain employs TRBV27 and TRBJ2-3; unclear D gene. Germline-derived CDR1 and CDR2 are MNHEY and SMNVEV (reference sequence). This CDR3 has 15 amino acids. Trimming removed 0 bases from V and 6 bases from J, with 13 bases in between. The CDR3 spells CASSLSILGSDTQYF. CDR3 nucleotide sequence: TGTGCCAGCAGTTTATCGATCTTAGGGTCGGATACGCAGTATTTT.

The chain couples TRBV14 to TRBJ1-1; D not resolved. V was cut by 1 base and J by 3 bases, with 15 bases left in between. This CDR3 is 16 amino acids long. CDR1 is SGHDN and CDR2 is FVKESK in the germline V gene. The CDR3 sequence: CASSQGSWVTDTEAFF. Written as DNA, the CDR3 is TGTGCCAGCAGCCAAGGTTCTTGGGTGACGGACACTGAAGCTTTCTTT.

This chain joins TRBV20-1 and TRBJ2-5; 8 nucleotides agree with TRBD2. The CDR3 covers 16 residues. With 1 base clipped from V and 11 bases from J, the junction kept 18 bases outside the gene matches. Germline V gene sequence: CDR1 DFQATT, CDR2 SNEGSKA (reference sequence). The CDR3 here is CSARAETSGGNNEQYF. In DNA, the CDR3 is TGCAGTGCTAGAGCCGAAACTAGCGGAGGGAACAATGAGCAGTACTTC.

The J gene is TRBJ2-1, the V gene TRBV5-1, with 8 bases fitting TRBD1. There are 18 residues in the CDR3. The germline CDR1 and CDR2 sequences are SGHRS and YFSETQ. V was clipped by 0 bases and J by 4 bases; unmatched bases: 12. CDR3 amino acids: CASSLGGGQGSWYNEQFF. Written as DNA, the CDR3 is TGCGCCAGCAGCTTGGGGGGAGGACAGGGAAGCTGGTACAATGAGCAGTTCTTC.

This chain uses TRBV25-1 with TRBJ1-6; 9 nucleotides match TRBD1. The CDR3 has 13 residues. Trimming cost V 8 bases and J 8 bases; bases outside gene matches: 4. The germline V gene has CDR1 MGHDK and CDR2 SYGVNS. CDR3 in amino acids: CASEDRGDSPLHF. The CDR3, as DNA: TGTGCCAGCGAGGACAGGGGAGATTCACCCCTCCACTTT. The full variable domain, in which reference TRBV25-1 and TRBJ1-6 provide the parts outside the CDR3, is EADIYQTPRYLVIGTGKKITLECSQTMGHDKMYWYQQDPGMELHLIHYSYGVNSTEKGDLSSESTVSRIRTEHFPLTLESARPSHTSQYLCASEDRGDSPLHFGNGTRLTVT.

This chain links TRBV20-1 with TRBJ2-1, with 14 bases that match TRBD2. V dropped 4 bases and J dropped 8; count of bases not matched to a gene: 7. CDR3 size: 15 residues. Germline CDR1 is DFQATT and CDR2 is SNEGSKA (reference sequence). CDR3 residues: CSAMGTSGSYHEQFF. CDR3 DNA sequence: TGCAGTGCTATGGGGACTAGCGGGAGTTATCATGAGCAGTTCTTC.

The chain recombines TRBV6-1 with TRBJ2-5; D remains unclear. CDR1 and CDR2 from the germline V gene are MNHNS and SASEGT. Trimming pared 1 base from V and 7 bases from J, leaving 16 bases between. This CDR3 spans 15 amino acids. CDR3 coding DNA: TGTGCCAGCAGTGAAGAACCCCCTAGTTTCGGGACCCAGTACTTC. Amino acids: CASSEEPPSFGTQYF.

In DNA, the CDR3 is TGTGCCAGCAGCCAAGATTGGGGCCTGGAAGGGGGTGGCTACACCTTC. Residues: CASSQDWGLEGGGYTF. The chain combines TRBV4-2 with TRBJ1-2; D is possibly TRBD1 (6 bases). Deletions cut 0 bases from V and 7 bases from J, with 18 bases between. This CDR3 is built from 16 residues. Germline loops: CDR1 LGHNA, CDR2 YNFKEQ.

The chain joins TRBV5-6 to TRBJ2-5, with a possible D match to TRBD2 (6 bases). V lost 4 bases to trimming and J lost 11 bases, with 21 bases between them. This CDR3 has 14 residues. The germline V gene has CDR1 SGHDT and CDR2 YYEEEE. The CDR3 sequence is CASSGRTVYNEQYF. As DNA, the CDR3 is TGTGCCAGCAGCGGGAGGACTGTCTACAATGAGCAGTACTTC.

This clonotype was picked up a small number of times. The chain carries TRBV20-1 and TRBJ1-1, with TRBD1 matching 9 bases. From germline, CDR1 is DFQATT and CDR2 SNEGSKA (reference sequence). V lost 5 bases and J lost 4; bases outside the gene matches: 2. The CDR3 covers 12 residues. The CDR3: CSAGTGTTEAFF. CDR3 nucleotide sequence: TGCAGTGCTGGGACAGGGACCACTGAAGCTTTCTTT.

The chain combines TRBV21-1 with TRBJ2-1; TRBD2 reflects the table's D call only, with no check against the DNA. TRBV21-1 is a documented pseudogene. CDR3 length equals 15 residues. The CDR3 spells CASIRSRLAYNEQFF. DNA of the CDR3: TGTGCCAGCATAAGGTCCCGACTAGCTTACAATGAGCAGTTCTTC.

The CDR3 sequence is CASNTLQTSYYEQYF. The CDR3 DNA reads TGTGCCAGCAATACTCTTCAGACTAGCTACTACGAGCAGTACTTC. The rearrangement links TRBV6-1 to TRBJ2-5, with 7 bases identical to TRBD2. The DNA end is more similar to TRBJ2-7, so the J call may be wrong. CDR3 length: 15 residues. Germline values: CDR1 MNHNS, CDR2 SASEGT.

Here the CDR3 reads CASSPFSGLAGPYEQYF. Written as DNA, the CDR3 is TGTGCCAGCTCACCTTTTAGCGGACTAGCGGGACCCTACGAGCAGTACTTC. The chain links TRBV18 to TRBJ2-7, with TRBD2 matching over 12 bases. This CDR3 is built from 17 residues. The trim removed 3 bases at V and 2 bases at J, leaving 8 bases unmatched. Germline values: CDR1 KGHSH, CDR2 LQKENI.

The CDR3 loop is CSALPPGLAGDEQYF. In DNA, the CDR3 is TGCAGTGCTTTACCCCCGGGACTAGCGGGAGATGAGCAGTACTTC. The rearrangement joins TRBV20-1 to TRBJ2-7, with 14 bases identical to TRBD2. This CDR3 is built from 15 residues. The germline V gene has CDR1 DFQATT and CDR2 SNEGSKA (reference sequence). With 5 bases clipped from V and 7 bases from J, the junction kept 10 bases outside the gene matches.

This clonotype was counted a single time. The genes are TRBV29-1 and TRBJ1-3; D is unclear. The CDR3 has 12 amino acids. Trimming removed 7 bases from V and 0 bases from J, with 7 bases in between. The germline gives CDR1 SQVTM, CDR2 ANQGSEA. CDR3 loop: CSGGDSGNTIYF. CDR3 sequence (DNA): TGCAGCGGTGGTGACTCTGGAAACACCATATATTTT.

In regard to this clonotype: Mismatch with germline at one junction end may stem from a read error. The chain combines TRBV12-3 or TRBV12-4 with TRBJ2-3, with D unclear. The CDR3 is 14 residues long. This CDR3 is CACSLLAFTDTQYF. The CDR3 bases are TGTGCCTGCAGTTTATTGGCGTTCACAGATACGCAGTATTTT.